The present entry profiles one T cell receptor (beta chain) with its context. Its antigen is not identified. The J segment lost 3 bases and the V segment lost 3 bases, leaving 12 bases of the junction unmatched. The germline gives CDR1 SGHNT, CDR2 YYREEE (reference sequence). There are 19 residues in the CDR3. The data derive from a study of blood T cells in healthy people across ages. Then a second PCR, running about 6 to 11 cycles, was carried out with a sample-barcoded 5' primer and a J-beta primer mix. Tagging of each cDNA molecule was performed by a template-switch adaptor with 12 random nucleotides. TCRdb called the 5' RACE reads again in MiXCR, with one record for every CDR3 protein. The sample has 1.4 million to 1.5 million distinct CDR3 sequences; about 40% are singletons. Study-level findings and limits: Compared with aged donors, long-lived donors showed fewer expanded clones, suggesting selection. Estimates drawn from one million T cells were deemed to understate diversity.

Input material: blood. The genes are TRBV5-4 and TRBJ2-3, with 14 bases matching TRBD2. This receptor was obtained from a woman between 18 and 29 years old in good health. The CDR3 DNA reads TGTGCCAGCAGCTCCAACGCCGAGACTAGCGGGAGGGTGACAGATACGCAGTATTTT. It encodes CASSSNAETSGRVTDTQYF.